These 9 T cell receptor beta chains came from one sample sequenced in a study of vaccination and CD4 T cells after COVID-19. No cognate antigen is known for these TCRs. The sample's treatment: approximately nine-day PBMC culture with coronavirus spike peptide pools or control peptides (ViraFEST assay). At the Johns Hopkins FTIC core, DNA taken from cultured CD4+ T cells was sequenced by way of the Oncomine TCR Beta short-read assay. A single record per CDR3 protein comes from TCRdb applying MiXCR to the PCR reads. This sample has about 3,300 distinct CDR3 sequences, with roughly 49% found just once. Sequencing was performed on CD4+ T cells from blood, cultured in vitro. The receptors come from a human donor who had recovered from COVID-19.

On this clonotype: The junction shows a germline mismatch at one end, possibly a read error. V is TRBV7-2 and J is TRBJ2-7; TRBD2 matches at 7 bases. Germline assignment: CDR1 SGHTA and CDR2 FQGNSA. The CDR3 runs 15 residues. The DNA for the CDR3 is TGTGCCTGCAGCCCGGGGGAGGGGTACTCCTACGAGCAGTACTTC. Translation: CACSPGEGYSYEQYF.

V and J are TRBV12-3 or TRBV12-4 and TRBJ2-5, with 10 positions matching TRBD1. The CDR3 loop spans 15 amino acids. The J segment lost 2 bases and the V segment lost 3 bases, leaving 3 bases of the junction unmatched. The chain's CDR3 is CASSLGTGVQETQYF. The CDR3 nucleotides read TGTGCCAGCAGTTTGGGGACAGGGGTTCAAGAGACCCAGTACTTC.

The chain has TRBV15 and TRBJ2-1; 10 bases are a match to TRBD2. V gave up 0 bases and J gave up 8 bases; unmatched junction bases: 16. The CDR3 covers 19 residues. The V gene's germline CDR1 is LNHNV and CDR2 YYDKDF (reference sequence). The chain's CDR3 is CATSRDPLGGLAGEYEQFF. Here the CDR3 DNA reads TGTGCCACCAGCAGAGATCCACTGGGCGGGCTAGCGGGAGAATATGAGCAGTTCTTC.

By share, this clonotype ranks as large (0.1 to 1%). The chain recombines TRBV20-1 with TRBJ2-3, with D possibly TRBD2 on 6 matching bases. The length of the CDR3 is 15 residues. Trimming stripped 1 base from V and 4 bases from J, with 15 bases between. From germline, CDR1 is DFQATT and CDR2 SNEGSKA (reference sequence). The CDR3 spells CSARGWAGSADTQYF. As DNA, the CDR3 is TGCAGTGCTAGAGGTTGGGCGGGAAGCGCAGATACGCAGTATTTT.

In DNA, the CDR3 is TGTGCCAGCAGCTCCGTGCGTGGAGATACGCAGTATTTT. Protein sequence: CASSSVRGDTQYF. The chain is built from TRBV11-2 and TRBJ2-3, with D uncertain. The V end was cut by 4 bases, the J end by 5 bases, with 10 bases between. The CDR3 runs 13 residues. Germline V gene sequence: CDR1 SGHAT, CDR2 FQNNGV.

This clonotype is medium-sized by share. The chain has TRBV5-1 and TRBJ2-2, with 14 positions matching TRBD2. In germline, CDR1 is SGHRS, CDR2 YFSETQ. V was clipped by 3 bases and J by 0 bases; unmatched bases: 4. This CDR3 spans 18 amino acids. The CDR3 protein is CASSWGTSGGPNTGELFF. CDR3 coding DNA: TGCGCCAGCAGCTGGGGGACTAGCGGGGGCCCGAACACCGGGGAGCTGTTTTTT.

This clonotype has just a few counts. The V gene is TRBV15, the J gene TRBJ2-7, with a weak D call TRBD1 (5 bases). The ends were cut back, 0 bases at V and 0 bases at J, with 9 bases in the middle. Germline V gene sequence: CDR1 LNHNV, CDR2 YYDKDF (reference sequence). This CDR3 region has 15 residues. CDR3 sequence: CATSRDTQGSYEQYF. The CDR3 bases are TGTGCCACCAGCAGAGATACCCAGGGCTCCTACGAGCAGTACTTC.

This clonotype has just a few counts. This sequence joins TRBV10-3 and TRBJ2-2; 12 bases are shared with TRBD1. V dropped 6 bases and J dropped 2; count of bases not matched to a gene: 1. The CDR3 runs to 15 residues. Germline V CDR1 and CDR2: ENHRY, SYGVKD. CDR3 loop: CAIRGTGGNTGELFF. CDR3 bases: TGTGCCATCAGAGGGACAGGGGGCAACACCGGGGAGCTGTTTTTT.

On this clonotype: Germline is not matched at one junction end, which may reflect a read error. The CDR3 is CASREGGNEQFF. The CDR3 coding sequence is TGTGCCAGCAGGGAAGGGGGTAATGAGCAGTTCTTC. The rearrangement links TRBV2 to TRBJ2-1, with D possibly matching TRBD1 (6 bases). The CDR3 contains 12 residues. The germline CDR1 and CDR2 sequences are SNHLY and FYNNEI.